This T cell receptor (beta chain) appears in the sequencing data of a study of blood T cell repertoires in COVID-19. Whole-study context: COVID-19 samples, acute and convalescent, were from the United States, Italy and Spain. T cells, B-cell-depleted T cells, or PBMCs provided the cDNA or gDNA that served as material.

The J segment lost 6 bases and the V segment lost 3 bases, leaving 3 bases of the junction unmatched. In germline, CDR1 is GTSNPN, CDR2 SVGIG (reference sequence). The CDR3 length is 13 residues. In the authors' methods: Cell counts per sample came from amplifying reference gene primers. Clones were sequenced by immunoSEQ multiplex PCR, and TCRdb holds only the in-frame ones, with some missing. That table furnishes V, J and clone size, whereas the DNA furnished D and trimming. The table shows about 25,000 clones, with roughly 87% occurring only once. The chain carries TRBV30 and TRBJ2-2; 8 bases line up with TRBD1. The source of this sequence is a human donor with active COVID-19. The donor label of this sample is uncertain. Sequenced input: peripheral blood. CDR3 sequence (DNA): TGTGCCTGGAGCGACAGGGGAGCCGGGGAGCTGTTTTTT. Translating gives CAWSDRGAGELFF. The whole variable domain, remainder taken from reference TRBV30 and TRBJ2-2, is SQTIHQWPATLVQPVGSPLSLECTVEGTSNPNLYWYRQAAGRGLQLLFYSVGIGQISSEVPQNLSASRPQDRQFILSSKKLLLSDSGFYLCAWSDRGAGELFFGEGSRLTVL.